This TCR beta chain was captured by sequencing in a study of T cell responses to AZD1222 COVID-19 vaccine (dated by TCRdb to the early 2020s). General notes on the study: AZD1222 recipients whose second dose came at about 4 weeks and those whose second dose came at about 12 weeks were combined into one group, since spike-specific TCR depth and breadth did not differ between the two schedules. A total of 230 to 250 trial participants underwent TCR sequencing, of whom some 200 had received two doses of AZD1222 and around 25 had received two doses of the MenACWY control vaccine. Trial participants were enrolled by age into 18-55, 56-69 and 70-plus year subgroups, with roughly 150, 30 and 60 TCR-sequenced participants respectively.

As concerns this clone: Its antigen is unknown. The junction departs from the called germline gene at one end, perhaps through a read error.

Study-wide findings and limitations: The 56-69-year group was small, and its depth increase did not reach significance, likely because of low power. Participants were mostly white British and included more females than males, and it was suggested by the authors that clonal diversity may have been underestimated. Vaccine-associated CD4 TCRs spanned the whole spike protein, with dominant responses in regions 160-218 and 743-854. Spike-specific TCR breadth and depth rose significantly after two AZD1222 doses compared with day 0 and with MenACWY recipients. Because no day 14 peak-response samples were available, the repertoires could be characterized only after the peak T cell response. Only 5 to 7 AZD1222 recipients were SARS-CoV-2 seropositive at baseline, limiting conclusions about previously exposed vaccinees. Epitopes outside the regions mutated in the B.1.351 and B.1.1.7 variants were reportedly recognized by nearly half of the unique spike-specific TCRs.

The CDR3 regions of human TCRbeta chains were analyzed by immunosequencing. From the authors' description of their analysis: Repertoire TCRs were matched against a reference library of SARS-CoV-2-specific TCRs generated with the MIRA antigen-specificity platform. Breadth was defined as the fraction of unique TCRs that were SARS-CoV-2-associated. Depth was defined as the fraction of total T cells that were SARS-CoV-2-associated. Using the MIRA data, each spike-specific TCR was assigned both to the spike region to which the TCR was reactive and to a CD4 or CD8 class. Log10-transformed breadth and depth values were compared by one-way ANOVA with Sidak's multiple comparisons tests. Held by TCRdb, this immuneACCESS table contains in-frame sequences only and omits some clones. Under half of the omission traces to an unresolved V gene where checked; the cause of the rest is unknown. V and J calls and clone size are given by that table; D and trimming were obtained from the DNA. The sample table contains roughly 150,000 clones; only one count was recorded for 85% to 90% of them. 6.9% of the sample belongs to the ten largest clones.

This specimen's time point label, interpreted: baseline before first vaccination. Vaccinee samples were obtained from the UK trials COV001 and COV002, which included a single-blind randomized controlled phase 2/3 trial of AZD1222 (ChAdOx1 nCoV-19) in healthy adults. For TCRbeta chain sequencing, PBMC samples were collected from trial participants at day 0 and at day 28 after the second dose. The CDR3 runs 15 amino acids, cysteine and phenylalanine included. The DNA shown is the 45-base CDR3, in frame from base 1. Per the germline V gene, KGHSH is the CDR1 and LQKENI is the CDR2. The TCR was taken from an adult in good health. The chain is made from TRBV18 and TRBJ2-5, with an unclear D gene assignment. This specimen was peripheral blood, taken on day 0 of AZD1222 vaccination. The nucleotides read TGTGCCAGCTCAGCACCCTTTGGAGCACAAGAGACCCAGTACTTC. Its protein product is CASSAPFGAQETQYF.